These 22 T cell receptor beta chains originate from one sample sequenced in a study of cytomegalovirus exposure and HLA in healthy donors. This PCR relied on a set of 60 Vbeta primers and 13 Jbeta primers. The method was immunoSEQ multiplex PCR; TCRdb's version includes in-frame clones alone and lacks a portion of them. The sample yields some 170,000 clones, roughly 85% seen once. The material sequenced was PBMCs. These receptor sequences come from a man aged 40-50 years in good health and CMV-seronegative.

This rearrangement joins TRBV6-1 to TRBJ2-7; D gene uncertain. Germline V gene lookup returns CDR1 MNHNS and CDR2 SASEGT. V lost 3 bases, J lost 1 base, and 13 bases lay in between. There are 15 residues in the CDR3. CDR3 sequence (DNA): TGTGCCAGCAGTGATACTGGCAGGTGGTCCTACGAGCAGTACTTC. It translates to CASSDTGRWSYEQYF.

The chain carries TRBV7-9 and TRBJ2-7; 13 bases are a match to TRBD2. Germline V gene data show CDR1 as SEHNR and CDR2 as FQNEAQ (reference sequence). CDR3 length equals 16 residues. Trimming at V came to 1 base and at J to 2 bases, leaving 2 bases not matched to a gene. As DNA, the CDR3 is TGTGCCAGCAGCTTAGGGACTAGCGGGAGAACCTACGAGCAGTACTTC. It codes for CASSLGTSGRTYEQYF.

The V call is TRBV15, the J call TRBJ2-1, with TRBD2 matching 11 bases. The V gene end was trimmed by 4 bases and the J gene end by 4 bases; junction bases not matched to a gene: 18. The CDR3 runs 20 residues. Germline CDR1 reads LNHNV; CDR2 reads YYDKDF (reference sequence). The CDR3 here is CATSTYLGLAVSLRYNEQFF. The CDR3 region has the DNA TGTGCCACCAGCACCTACTTGGGACTAGCGGTCTCCCTTCGGTACAATGAGCAGTTCTTC.

The chain has TRBV6-1 and TRBJ2-6; no definite D call. Germline V gene sequence: CDR1 MNHNS, CDR2 SASEGT. V lost 10 bases to trimming and J lost 0 bases, with 10 bases between them. This CDR3 has 14 residues. The CDR3 reads CATPILSGANVLTF. The CDR3 region has the DNA TGTGCCACCCCTATCCTCTCTGGGGCCAACGTCCTGACTTTC.

The chain employs TRBV5-1 and TRBJ2-3; no clear D. The CDR3 is 13 amino acids. The V end was cut by 0 bases, the J end by 5 bases, with 7 bases between. Germline V lookup: CDR1 SGHRS, CDR2 YFSETQ. The CDR3 spells CASSLGPRDTQYF. The CDR3 DNA reads as TGCGCCAGCAGCTTGGGGCCAAGAGATACGCAGTATTTT.

The chain couples TRBV19 to TRBJ2-3; no clear D. Germline CDR1 and CDR2: LNHDA and SQIVND (reference sequence). Trimming left V 1 base short and J 2 bases short, with 10 bases between. This CDR3 has 15 amino acids. CDR3 nucleotides: TGTGCCAGTAGTATAGTGATAACAGCCACAGATACGCAGTATTTT. It yields the protein CASSIVITATDTQYF.

The chain recombines TRBV4-2 with TRBJ2-2; 8 bases align to TRBD2. CDR1 and CDR2 (germline): LGHNA, YNFKEQ. The CDR3 loop spans 16 amino acids. V shed 2 bases and J 5 bases; nucleotides not matched to a gene: 7. CDR3 DNA sequence: TGTGCCAGCAGCCAACCCGGGACTAGACGTACCGGGGAGCTGTTTTTT. This codes for CASSQPGTRRTGELFF.

This clone was seen only a few times. The chain carries TRBV6-5 and TRBJ2-4, with 7 bases lining up with TRBD1. Germline V gene lookup returns CDR1 MNHEY and CDR2 SVGAGI. J was trimmed by 12 bases and V by 7 bases; bases with no gene match: 12. The CDR3 contains 13 residues. The CDR3: CASTDRAGASQYF. The CDR3 nucleotides are TGTGCCAGCACTGACAGGGCGGGCGCCAGTCAGTACTTC.

The chain carries TRBV5-4 and TRBJ1-3, with a possible D match to TRBD1 (5 bases). The CDR3 sequence is 15 residues long. Germline lookup yields CDR1 SGHNT and CDR2 YYREEE (reference sequence). The V and J ends lost 2 bases and 5 bases respectively, with 14 bases between them. The CDR3 DNA follows: TGTGCCAGCAGCTTATCGGGACTACGGAGAAACACCATATATTTT. Its protein product is CASSLSGLRRNTIYF. The complete variable domain, with remaining parts taken from reference TRBV5-4 and TRBJ1-3, reads ETGVTQSPTHLIKTRGQQVTLRCSSQSGHNTVSWYQQALGQGPQFIFQYYREEENGRGNFPPRFSGLQFPNYSSELNVNALELDDSALYLCASSLSGLRRNTIYFGEGSWLTVV.

The rearrangement joins TRBV25-1 to TRBJ2-2; TRBD2 is a possible D gene (5 bases). CDR1 MGHDK and CDR2 SYGVNS come from the germline V gene. V lost 5 bases to trimming and J lost 3 bases, with 13 bases between them. This CDR3 comprises 15 residues. CDR3: CASSSGGRDTGELFF. The CDR3, as DNA: TGTGCCAGCAGTAGTGGCGGGCGGGACACCGGGGAGCTGTTTTTT.

The rearrangement links TRBV2 to TRBJ2-7, with 9 bases fitting TRBD1. Germline CDR1 SNHLY, CDR2 FYNNEI. V was clipped by 10 bases and J by 1 base; unmatched bases: 5. This CDR3 is built from 13 residues. DNA of the CDR3: TGTGCCATTCCGACAGGGGGATCCTACGAGCAGTACTTC. It encodes CAIPTGGSYEQYF.

In DNA form, the CDR3 reads TGTGCCAGCAGCCAGATCTTACATGGACAGCCGCTGAGCGAGACCCAGTACTTC. The encoded protein is CASSQILHGQPLSETQYF. The rearrangement joins TRBV7-2 to TRBJ2-5; possibly TRBD1 for D (6 bases). This CDR3 is 18 amino acids long. Looked up from germline, CDR1 is SGHTA and CDR2 is FQGNSA. The V gene lost 5 bases and the J gene lost 5 bases, with 27 bases spanning the gap.

The V call is TRBV6-6, the J call TRBJ1-5; a possible D gene is TRBD1 (6 bases). V lost 9 bases, J lost 1 base, and 13 bases lay in between. This CDR3 is built from 14 residues. Germline CDR1 and CDR2: MNHNY and SVGAGI (reference sequence). The CDR3 is CASWTASSNQPQHF. For the CDR3, the DNA is TGTGCCAGTTGGACAGCGTCAAGCAATCAGCCCCAGCATTTT.

The chain is built from TRBV19 and TRBJ2-2; D is unclear. The CDR3 is 14 amino acids. CDR1 is LNHDA, CDR2 SQIVND, per germline (reference sequence). The ends were cut back, 7 bases at V and 4 bases at J, with 13 bases in the middle. The chain's CDR3 is CASTPSDPTGELFF. CDR3 sequence (DNA): TGTGCCAGTACACCGAGCGACCCCACCGGGGAGCTGTTTTTT.

A remark on this clone: Relative to the germline gene, one junction end is altered; a read error may explain this. The chain joins TRBV7-9 to TRBJ2-3; 7 bases are a match to TRBD2. Germline-derived CDR1 and CDR2 are SEHNR and FQNEAQ (reference sequence). The CDR3 spans 16 residues. CDR3 DNA sequence: TGTTCCAGCAGCCCCAGCCAGCGGGATGGGACAGATACGCAGTATTTT. It translates to CSSSPSQRDGTDTQYF.

The chain carries TRBV6-6 and TRBJ1-2; 7 positions agree with TRBD1. Trimming removed 7 bases from V and 6 bases from J; junction bases left unmatched: 5. Per the germline V gene, CDR1 is MNHNY and CDR2 is SVGAGI (reference sequence). CDR3 length: 12 amino acids. In nucleotides, the CDR3 is TGTGCCAGCACGACGACAGGGAATGGCTACACCTTC. Protein product: CASTTTGNGYTF.

The chain has TRBV19 and TRBJ2-1; TRBD2 matches 7 bases. The germline V gene has CDR1 LNHDA and CDR2 SQIVND (reference sequence). With 2 bases clipped from V and 5 bases from J, the junction kept 6 bases outside the gene matches. This CDR3 contains 15 residues. CDR3 coding DNA: TGTGCCAGTAGTATAAGTGCGGGAGCCCACAATGAGCAGTTCTTC. The encoded protein is CASSISAGAHNEQFF.

The rearrangement uses TRBV5-1 and TRBJ2-1, with unresolved D. Germline loops: CDR1 SGHRS, CDR2 YFSETQ. Trimming cost V 0 bases and J 4 bases, with 8 bases left between them. The CDR3 contains 14 residues. The CDR3 coding sequence is TGCGCCAGCAGCTTGGACTTTTTATACAATGAGCAGTTCTTC. This sequence encodes CASSLDFLYNEQFF.

For the CDR3, the DNA is TGCGCCAGCAGCGTGAGCGGGGTAGGAGAGACCCAGTACTTC. The encoded protein is CASSVSGVGETQYF. J is TRBJ2-5 and V is TRBV5-1, with 7 nucleotides matching TRBD2. Germline-derived CDR1 and CDR2 are SGHRS and YFSETQ. With 4 bases clipped from V and 4 bases from J, the junction kept 7 bases outside the gene matches. The CDR3 extends over 14 amino acids.

This clone was picked up a small number of times. The chain is built from TRBV4-2 and TRBJ2-3; 8 bases are a match to TRBD2. Germline trimming cut 5 bases from V and 6 bases from J; bases unmatched to any gene: 10. The CDR3 consists of 15 residues. Per germline, CDR1 LGHNA and CDR2 YNFKEQ. In nucleotides, the CDR3 is TGTGCCAGCAGCGGACTAGCCCAGGTTCCGGATACGCAGTATTTT. Translation: CASSGLAQVPDTQYF.

V is TRBV11-2 and J is TRBJ2-1; the D gene is possibly TRBD2 (5 bases). The CDR3 is made up of 14 amino acids. The V gene lost 5 bases and the J gene lost 6 bases, with 14 bases spanning the gap. From germline, CDR1 is SGHAT and CDR2 FQNNGV. The CDR3 nucleotides are TGTGCCAGCAGCAGGGAGAGGTGGGGCAATGAGCAGTTCTTC. Translating gives CASSRERWGNEQFF.

V and J are TRBV7-8 and TRBJ2-7, with TRBD2 matching over 7 bases. The CDR3 spans 14 residues. The V gene's germline CDR1 is SGHVS and CDR2 FQNEAQ. The V gene end was trimmed by 0 bases and the J gene end by 1 base; junction bases not matched to a gene: 0. The CDR3 bases are TGTGCCAGCAGCTTAGCGGGAGGGTCCTACGAGCAGTACTTC. It encodes CASSLAGGSYEQYF.